This T cell receptor (beta chain) comes out of a study of radiation and T cells in renal cell carcinoma. Profiled with immunoSEQ multiplex PCR; TCRdb holds only in-frame clones, not every one. The sample records about 78,000 clones, roughly nine tenths being singletons. Specified time point: blood 4 weeks post-SBRT, at nephrectomy. The treatment is: 15 Gy SBRT to primary tumor, nephrectomy 4 weeks later. Nephrectomy followed 15 Gy stereotactic body radiation by 4 weeks. After SBRT, blood was collected at 2 and 4 weeks, plus baseline. The patient's renal cell carcinoma had clear cell pathology. The source of this sequence is a woman in her 70s with renal cell carcinoma. Material: blood, obtained from a patient whose treatment included radiotherapy and nephrectomy.

The CDR3 DNA reads as TGTGCCAGCAGCTCAGACACCTCTGAAGCTTTCTTT. Amino acids: CASSSDTSEAFF. The V call is TRBV11-3, the J call TRBJ1-1; D not certain. Germline V gives CDR1 SGHNT, CDR2 YENEEA. The V end was cut by 4 bases, the J end by 6 bases, with 9 bases between. The CDR3 sequence is 12 residues long.